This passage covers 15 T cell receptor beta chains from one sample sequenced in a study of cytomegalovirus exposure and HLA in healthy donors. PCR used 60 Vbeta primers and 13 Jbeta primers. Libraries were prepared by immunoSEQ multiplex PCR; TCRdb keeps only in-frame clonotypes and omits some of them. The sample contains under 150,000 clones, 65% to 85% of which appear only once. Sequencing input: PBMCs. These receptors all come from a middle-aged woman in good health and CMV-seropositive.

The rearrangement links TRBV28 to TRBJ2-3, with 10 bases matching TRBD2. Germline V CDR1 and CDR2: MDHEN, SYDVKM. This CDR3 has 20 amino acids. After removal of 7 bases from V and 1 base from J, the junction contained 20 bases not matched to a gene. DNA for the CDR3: TGTGCCAGCACCTCCGGAGGAACGGGGGGCAGCGGGGGGGGCACAGATACGCAGTATTTT. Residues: CASTSGGTGGSGGGTDTQYF.

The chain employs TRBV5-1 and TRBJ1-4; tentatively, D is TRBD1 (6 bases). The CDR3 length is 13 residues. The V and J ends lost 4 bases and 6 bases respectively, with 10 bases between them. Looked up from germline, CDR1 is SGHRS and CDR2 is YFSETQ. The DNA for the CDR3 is TGCGCCAGCAGCGAACAGGGAGATGAAAAACTGTTTTTT. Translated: CASSEQGDEKLFF.

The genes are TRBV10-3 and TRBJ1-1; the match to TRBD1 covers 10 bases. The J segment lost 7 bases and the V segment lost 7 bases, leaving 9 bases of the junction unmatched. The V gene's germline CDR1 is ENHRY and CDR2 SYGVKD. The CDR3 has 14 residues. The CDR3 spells CAINMGQGRSEAFF. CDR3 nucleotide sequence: TGTGCCATCAATATGGGACAGGGGAGGAGTGAAGCTTTCTTT.

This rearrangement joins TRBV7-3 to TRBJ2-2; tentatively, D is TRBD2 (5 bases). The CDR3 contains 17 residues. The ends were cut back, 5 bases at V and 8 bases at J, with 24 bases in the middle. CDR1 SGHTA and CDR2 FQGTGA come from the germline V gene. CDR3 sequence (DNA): TGTGCCAGCAGCCGCACCGGGATTTCTGGGAGTGGAGGGGAGCTGTTTTTT. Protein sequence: CASSRTGISGSGGELFF. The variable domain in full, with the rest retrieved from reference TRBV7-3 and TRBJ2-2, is GAGVSQTPSNKVTEKGKYVELRCDPISGHTALYWYRQSLGQGPEFLIYFQGTGAADDSGLPNDRFFAVRPEGSVSTLKIQRTERGDSAVYLCASSRTGISGSGGELFFGEGSRLTVL.

This CDR3 reads CASSIDRGGYNEQFF. CDR3 sequence (DNA): TGTGCCAGTAGTATCGACAGGGGAGGTTACAATGAGCAGTTCTTC. The V gene is TRBV19, the J gene TRBJ2-1, with 8 bases lining up with TRBD1. Germline V lookup: CDR1 LNHDA, CDR2 SQIVND (reference sequence). Trimming cost V 3 bases and J 4 bases; bases outside gene matches: 5. The CDR3 sequence is 15 residues long. The full variable domain, completed using reference TRBV19 and TRBJ2-1, is DGGITQSPKYLFRKEGQNVTLSCEQNLNHDAMYWYRQDPGQGLRLIYYSQIVNDFQKGDIAEGYSVSREKKESFPLTVTSAQKNPTAFYLCASSIDRGGYNEQFFGPGTRLTVL.

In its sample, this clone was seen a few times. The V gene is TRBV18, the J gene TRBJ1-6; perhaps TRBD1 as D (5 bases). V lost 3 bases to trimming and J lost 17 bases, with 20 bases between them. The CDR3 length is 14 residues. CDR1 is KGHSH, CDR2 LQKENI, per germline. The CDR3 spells CASSPTESFYSIHF. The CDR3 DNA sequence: TGTGCCAGCTCACCGACAGAGAGTTTCTATAGTATCCACTTT.

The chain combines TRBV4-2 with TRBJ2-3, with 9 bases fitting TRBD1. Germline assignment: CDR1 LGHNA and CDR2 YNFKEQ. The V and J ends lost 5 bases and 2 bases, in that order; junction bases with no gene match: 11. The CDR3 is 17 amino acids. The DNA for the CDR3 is TGTGCCAGCAGCTACCTCACAGGGGGCGCTTCCACAGATACGCAGTATTTT. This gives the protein CASSYLTGGASTDTQYF.

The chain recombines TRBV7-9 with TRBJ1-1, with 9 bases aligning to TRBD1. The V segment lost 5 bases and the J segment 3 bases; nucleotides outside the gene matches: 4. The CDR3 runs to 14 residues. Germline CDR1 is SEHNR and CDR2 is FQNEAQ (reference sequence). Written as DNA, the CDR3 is TGTGCCAGCAGCACGGGGGACAGGGACACTGAAGCTTTCTTT. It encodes CASSTGDRDTEAFF.

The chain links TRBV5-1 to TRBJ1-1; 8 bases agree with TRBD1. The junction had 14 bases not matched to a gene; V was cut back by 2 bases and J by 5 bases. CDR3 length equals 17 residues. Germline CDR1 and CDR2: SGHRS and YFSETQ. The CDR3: CASSFGEDRDSRTEAFF. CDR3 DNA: TGCGCCAGCAGCTTTGGTGAGGACAGGGACTCTCGAACTGAAGCTTTCTTT.

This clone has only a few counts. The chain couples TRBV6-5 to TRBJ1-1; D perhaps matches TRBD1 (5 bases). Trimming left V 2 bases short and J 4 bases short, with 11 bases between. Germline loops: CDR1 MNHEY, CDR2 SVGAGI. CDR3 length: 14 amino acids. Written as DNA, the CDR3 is TGTGCCAGCAGTTACGGGGCAACGGGCACTGAAGCTTTCTTT. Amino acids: CASSYGATGTEAFF.

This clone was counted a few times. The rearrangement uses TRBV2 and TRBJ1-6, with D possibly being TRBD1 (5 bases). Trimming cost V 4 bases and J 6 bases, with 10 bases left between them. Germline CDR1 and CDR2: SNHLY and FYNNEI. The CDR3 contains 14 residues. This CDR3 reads CASSGGSPNSPLHF. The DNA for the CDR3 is TGTGCCAGCAGTGGGGGCAGTCCTAATTCACCCCTCCACTTT. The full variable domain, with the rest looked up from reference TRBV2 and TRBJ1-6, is EPEVTQTPSHQVTQMGQEVILRCVPISNHLYFYWYRQILGQKVEFLVSFYNNEISEKSEIFDDQFSVERPDGSNFTLKIRSTKLEDSAMYFCASSGGSPNSPLHFGNGTRLTVT.

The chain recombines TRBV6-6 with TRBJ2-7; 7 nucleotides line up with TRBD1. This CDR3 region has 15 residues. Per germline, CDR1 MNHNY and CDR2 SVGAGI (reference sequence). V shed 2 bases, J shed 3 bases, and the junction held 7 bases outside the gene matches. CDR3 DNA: TGTGCCAGCAGTTACATGGGACAGCCAGACTACGAGCAGTACTTC. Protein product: CASSYMGQPDYEQYF.

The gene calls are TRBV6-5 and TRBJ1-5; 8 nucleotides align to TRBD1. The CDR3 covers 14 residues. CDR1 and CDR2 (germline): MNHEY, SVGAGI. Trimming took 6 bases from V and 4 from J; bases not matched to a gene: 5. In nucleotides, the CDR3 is TGTGCCAGCAGAGGACAGGGACGGAATCAGCCCCAGCATTTT. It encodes CASRGQGRNQPQHF.

The CDR3 region is CASSSGGMTGEQFF. CDR3 bases: TGTGCCAGCAGTAGCGGGGGGATGACCGGAGAGCAGTTCTTC. This chain uses TRBV27 with TRBJ2-1, with 9 positions matching TRBD2. The CDR3 sequence is 14 residues long. V lost 5 bases, J lost 10 bases, and 9 bases stayed unmatched. CDR1 is MNHEY and CDR2 is SMNVEV in the germline V gene (reference sequence).

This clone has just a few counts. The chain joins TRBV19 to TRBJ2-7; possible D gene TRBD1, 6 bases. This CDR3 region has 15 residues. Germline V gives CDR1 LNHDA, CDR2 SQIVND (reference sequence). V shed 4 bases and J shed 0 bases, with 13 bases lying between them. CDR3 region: CASSTQTGSSYEQYF. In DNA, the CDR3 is TGTGCCAGTAGTACCCAGACAGGCAGCTCCTACGAGCAGTACTTC.